This record looks at one T cell receptor (beta chain) sequence and its context. The antigen is unknown. This sample was included in a study of shared clonotypes between healthy human individuals. General study findings and limits: Rarefaction analysis demonstrated incomplete sorted-subset sequencing notwithstanding large depth.

The CDR3 covers 14 residues. CDR1 is LNHDA, CDR2 SQIVND, per germline (reference sequence). Trimming took 8 bases from V and 2 from J, leaving 15 bases between them. Genomic DNA of each subset was evenly split across several immunoSEQ plates. Authors' analysis steps: ImmunoSEQ only sent back junction sequences with no quality scores, so filtering was done differently. Sequenced by immunoSEQ multiplex PCR; TCRdb stores in-frame clones only, minus some. V and J calls and clone size are given by that table; D and trimming were obtained from the DNA. The sample shows millions of clones, 85% to 95% of them seen only once. Naive CD8 populations comprised CD45RO-negative cells positively selected for CCR7, excluding terminally differentiated effector memory CD45RA+ cells. Donors included only healthy HIV-negative adults lacking recent acute infections or vaccinations.

The chain joins TRBV19 to TRBJ2-5; D possibly corresponds to TRBD2 (5 bases). The clonotype comes from a man younger than 35 in good health. The sequencing input was naive CD8+ T cells sorted from blood. CDR3: CASSNQADQETQYF. The CDR3, as DNA: TGTGCCAGTTCGAATCAAGCGGATCAAGAGACCCAGTACTTC.